The sequence of this TCR beta chain was determined in a study of control samples from healthy donors and cancer patients. The assay was immunoSEQ multiplex PCR, and TCRdb's table has in-frame clones only and misses some. The sample holds about 100,000 clones, around four fifths seen once. Sequencing was carried out using blood. The sequence was collected from a man aged 25 to 45 in good health.

The CDR3 spells CASSLGTSYNEQFF. Written as DNA, the CDR3 is TGCGCCAGCAGCTTGGGGACTAGCTACAATGAGCAGTTCTTC. The chain links TRBV5-1 to TRBJ2-1, with 7 bases matching TRBD2. After removal of 0 bases from V and 3 bases from J, the junction contained 0 bases not matched to a gene. Germline CDR1 is SGHRS and CDR2 is YFSETQ. The CDR3 extends over 14 amino acids. Variable domain in full (rest from reference TRBV5-1 and TRBJ2-1): KAGVTQTPRYLIKTRGQQVTLSCSPISGHRSVSWYQQTPGQGLQFLFEYFSETQRNKGNFPGRFSGRQFSNSRSEMNVSTLELGDSALYLCASSLGTSYNEQFFGPGTRLTVL.